This entry describes one T cell receptor (beta chain). Its matching antigen is unknown. The data belong to a study of cytomegalovirus exposure and HLA in healthy donors. Study-wide results and caveats: According to a later analysis, most TCR beta chains associated with CMV appeared HLA-restricted. HLA-A and HLA-B allele assignments for most subjects were reportedly predicted accurately using TCR beta sequences.

The PCR contained 60 Vbeta and 13 Jbeta primers. Assay used: immunoSEQ multiplex PCR; TCRdb lists only in-frame clones, some missing. The table lists fewer than 250,000 clones, with roughly 0.89% in the top ten. Although they were nominally healthy when sampled, donors likely had unrecorded immune exposures. The source is a woman aged 25-40 years in good health and CMV-seropositive. Input material: PBMCs.

The CDR3 protein is CARGRVAGSTDTQYF. DNA of the CDR3: TGTGCCAGAGGGAGGGTAGCGGGAAGCACAGATACGCAGTATTTT. V usage is TRBV2 and J usage is TRBJ2-3, with 8 bases fitting TRBD2. This CDR3 is built from 15 residues. Germline values: CDR1 SNHLY, CDR2 FYNNEI. The V segment lost 9 bases and the J segment 0 bases; nucleotides outside the gene matches: 8.